These 7 T cell receptor beta chains came from one sample sequenced in a study of technical replicates of blood from a handful of donors (dated by TCRdb to about 2017). The library was generated by the immunoSEQ multiplex PCR assay. The immuneACCESS repertoire file appears here via TCRdb, limited to in-frame rearrangements. These files lack a portion of the clones; in checked studies, under half of the deficit traces to unresolved V genes, and the cause of the others is not known. Within this sample are under 75,000 clones, with about 94% of them counted one time only. The ten largest clones capture 0.39% of the sample. The specimen sequenced was T cells isolated from PBMCs. The receptors were sampled from a human donor in good health.

V is TRBV9 and J is TRBJ1-1, with D hard to call. CDR3 length: 12 residues. Per the germline V gene, CDR1 is SGDLS and CDR2 is YYNGEE. Trimming took off 4 bases at V and 8 bases at J, with 12 bases between the two ends. DNA of the CDR3: TGTGCCAGCAGCCCCATGGAGGGAGAAGCTTTCTTT. It specifies CASSPMEGEAFF. Variable domain in full (rest from reference TRBV9 and TRBJ1-1): DSGVTQTPKHLITATGQRVTLRCSPRSGDLSVYWYQQSLDQGLQFLIQYYNGEERAKGNILERFSAQQFPDLHSELNLSSLELGDSALYFCASSPMEGEAFFGQGTRLTVV.

The chain recombines TRBV7-2 with TRBJ2-7; TRBD1 agrees at 7 bases. Germline trimming cut 5 bases from V and 4 bases from J; bases unmatched to any gene: 11. The CDR3 is made up of 15 amino acids. Germline loops: CDR1 SGHTA, CDR2 FQGNSA. The CDR3 nucleotides are TGTGCCAGCAGCAAAGAGACAGGGTCCGGATACGAGCAGTACTTC. Translation gives CASSKETGSGYEQYF.

The rearrangement uses TRBV28 and TRBJ1-1; the D gene is possibly TRBD1 (5 bases). V lost 0 bases and J lost 4, with 9 bases in between. This CDR3 is built from 14 residues. The germline CDR1 and CDR2 sequences are MDHEN and SYDVKM. The DNA for the CDR3 is TGTGCCAGCAGTTTATGGGGGCTCGGCACTGAAGCTTTCTTT. It is translated as CASSLWGLGTEAFF. Using reference TRBV28 and TRBJ1-1 for the parts outside the CDR3, the full variable domain is DVKVTQSSRYLVKRTGEKVFLECVQDMDHENMFWYRQDPGLGLRLIYFSYDVKMKEKGDIPEGYSVSREKKERFSLILESASTNQTSMYLCASSLWGLGTEAFFGQGTRLTVV.

Here the CDR3 reads CAWAPPEASGYYEQYF. The CDR3 DNA sequence: TGTGCCTGGGCCCCCCCGGAGGCTAGCGGATACTACGAGCAGTACTTC. This rearrangement joins TRBV30 to TRBJ2-7; 7 bases fit TRBD2. CDR1 and CDR2 (germline): GTSNPN, SVGIG (reference sequence). This CDR3 is built from 16 residues. With V trimmed by 5 bases and J by 3 bases, 16 bases remained unmatched.

V usage is TRBV7-2 and J usage is TRBJ2-7; 8 positions match TRBD1. CDR1 and CDR2 from the germline V gene are SGHTA and FQGNSA. The CDR3 covers 14 residues. V was pared by 3 bases and J by 2 bases, with 3 bases of the junction left unmatched. CDR3 sequence reads: CASSFLDRAYEQYF. The CDR3 DNA reads as TGTGCCAGCAGCTTTTTGGACAGGGCCTACGAGCAGTACTTC.

The chain recombines TRBV27 with TRBJ1-1; 7 positions agree with TRBD1. Germline CDR1 reads MNHEY; CDR2 reads SMNVEV (reference sequence). CDR3 length: 15 amino acids. Trimming at V came to 8 bases and at J to 1 base, leaving 10 bases not matched to a gene. CDR3 protein: CASLHRTGPNTEAFF. Here the CDR3 DNA reads TGTGCCAGCCTACACCGGACAGGCCCGAACACTGAAGCTTTCTTT.

The genes are TRBV29-1 and TRBJ1-1; D remains ambiguous. CDR1 and CDR2 (germline): SQVTM, ANQGSEA. The CDR3 is 12 residues long. V lost 4 bases, J lost 1 base, and 7 bases lay in between. The CDR3 reads CSVVSGNTEAFF. The DNA of the CDR3 is TGCAGCGTTGTATCGGGGAACACTGAAGCTTTCTTT. Full variable domain (missing parts from reference TRBV29-1 and TRBJ1-1): SAVISQKPSRDICQRGTSLTIQCQVDSQVTMMFWYRQQPGQSLTLIATANQGSEATYESGFVIDKFPISRPNLTFSTLTVSNMSPEDSSIYLCSVVSGNTEAFFGQGTRLTVV.